Below are 5 T cell receptor beta chains sequenced from a single sample in a study of blood T cell repertoires in COVID-19. The protocol was immunoSEQ multiplex PCR, while the TCRdb copy is restricted to in-frame clones and leaves out a portion. This table has about 270,000 clones, around 81% appearing once. Material for sequencing was peripheral blood. All receptors derive from a woman aged 55-75 years with active or convalescent COVID-19.

This chain connects TRBV5-1 to TRBJ2-1; TRBD2 matches 12 bases. This CDR3 has 16 residues. Per germline, CDR1 SGHRS and CDR2 YFSETQ. Losses at the gene ends were 0 bases for V and 9 bases for J; bases not matched to a gene: 7. The CDR3 nucleotides read TGCGCCAGCAGCTTGGTGCTAGCGGGGGGGTCACCTGAGCAGTTCTTC. Amino acids: CASSLVLAGGSPEQFF.

The genes are TRBV7-9 and TRBJ2-5; the D is unclear. This CDR3 is 16 amino acids long. Germline V gene sequence: CDR1 SEHNR, CDR2 FQNEAQ (reference sequence). V was pared by 7 bases and J by 5 bases, with 23 bases between. For the CDR3, the DNA is TGTGCCAGCAACCCCGGAGCCTCTGTGGAAATGGAGACCCAGTACTTC. Translating gives CASNPGASVEMETQYF.

This rearrangement joins TRBV29-1 to TRBJ1-2, with 7 bases lining up with TRBD1. Germline values: CDR1 SQVTM, CDR2 ANQGSEA. V was clipped by 6 bases and J by 1 base; unmatched bases: 5. This CDR3 region has 13 residues. The CDR3, as DNA: TGCAGCGTCGTACAGGGGCTTAACTATGGCTACACCTTC. Its protein is CSVVQGLNYGYTF.

This chain uses TRBV7-8 with TRBJ1-1; D is undetermined. The CDR3 runs 11 residues. The ends were cut back, 2 bases at V and 10 bases at J, with 8 bases in the middle. CDR1 is SGHVS and CDR2 is FQNEAQ in the germline V gene. The DNA for the CDR3 is TGTGCCAGCAGCTTATCCCCAGGAGCTTTCTTT. As protein: CASSLSPGAFF.

V gene TRBV19 combines with J gene TRBJ1-2, with D unclear. The CDR3 loop spans 14 amino acids. V was clipped by 3 bases and J by 8 bases, with 16 bases between them. Looked up from germline, CDR1 is LNHDA and CDR2 is SQIVND (reference sequence). CDR3 in amino acids: CASSMWAPQGGYTF. DNA for the CDR3: TGTGCCAGTAGTATGTGGGCCCCCCAAGGCGGCTACACCTTC.